This TCR beta chain was captured by sequencing in a study of T cells in localized non-small cell lung cancer. Study findings and constraints: The appearance of a median roughly 61 of the top 100 tumor clones was seen in adjacent lung. Exceeding tumor, uninvolved adjacent lung had the highest T cell clonality.

Note on this clone: Its antigen is not known.

The assay was immunoSEQ multiplex PCR, and TCRdb's table has in-frame clones only and misses some. Among 100,000 to 150,000 clones listed, more than 80% were seen once. This CDR3 has 15 amino acids. V was cut by 2 bases and J by 8 bases, with 17 bases left in between. The germline gives CDR1 SGHRS, CDR2 YFSETQ. The source of this sequence is a female donor over 55 with stage I lung adenocarcinoma. The sample in question was peripheral blood, obtained before any cancer treatment. V gene TRBV5-1 combines with J gene TRBJ2-1, with D uncertain. CDR3 in DNA: TGCGCCAGCAGCTTCGCTTTAGGCCGTTTCGATGAGCAGTTCTTC. Its translation: CASSFALGRFDEQFF.